These 18 T cell receptor beta chains share one sample of origin, sequenced in a study of blood T cell repertoires in COVID-19. Profiled with immunoSEQ multiplex PCR; TCRdb holds only in-frame clones, not every one. The profile shows about 83,000 clones, 75% to 90% of them singletons. What was sequenced was peripheral blood. These receptors all come from a woman between 45 and 65 years old with active or convalescent COVID-19.

The gene calls are TRBV6-2 or TRBV6-3 and TRBJ1-1; no definite D call. This CDR3 has 12 residues. The V end lost 5 bases, the J end lost 0 bases, and 4 bases lay between the germline ends. The germline V gene has CDR1 MNHEY and CDR2 SVGEGT. The CDR3 sequence is CASSNMNTEAFF. In DNA, the CDR3 is TGTGCCAGCAGTAACATGAACACTGAAGCTTTCTTT.

This rearrangement joins TRBV9 to TRBJ1-2; 7 bases match TRBD1. Germline V gene lookup returns CDR1 SGDLS and CDR2 YYNGEE. CDR3 size: 15 residues. V trimming: 4 bases; J trimming: 5 bases; junction bases outside the gene matches: 11. CDR3 DNA: TGTGCCAGCAGCTCTACAGGGGATTCACGGTATGGCTACACCTTC. Protein sequence: CASSSTGDSRYGYTF.

This clone has more than one count but fewer than ten. This chain uses TRBV19 with TRBJ1-6; tentatively, D is TRBD1 (5 bases). Germline CDR1 LNHDA, CDR2 SQIVND (reference sequence). V was shortened by 7 bases and J by 5 bases, with 15 bases between the two germline ends. The CDR3 runs 15 residues. CDR3 bases: TGTGCCAGTACGGCTCTGACAGCCAATAATTCACCCCTCCACTTT. This translates into CASTALTANNSPLHF.

V usage is TRBV7-2 and J usage is TRBJ2-1; 7 bases are a match to TRBD1. The CDR3 has 15 amino acids. Germline values: CDR1 SGHTA, CDR2 FQGNSA. Losses at the gene ends were 1 base for V and 3 bases for J; bases not matched to a gene: 3. CDR3 bases: TGTGCCAGCAGCTTAGTAGGGGGCAACTACAATGAGCAGTTCTTC. Translation gives CASSLVGGNYNEQFF.

This clone was seen once. The chain employs TRBV6-1 and TRBJ2-7; 9 bases fit TRBD1. This CDR3 spans 14 amino acids. J lost 6 bases, V lost 2 bases, and 5 bases had no gene match. Germline CDR1 MNHNS, CDR2 SASEGT. CDR3 sequence: CASSEHTGGVEQYF. The CDR3 DNA sequence: TGTGCCAGCAGTGAACACACAGGGGGCGTCGAGCAGTACTTC.

The chain's CDR3 is CASSTPGQFSYEQYF. The CDR3 nucleotides read TGTGCCAGTAGTACACCGGGACAGTTCTCCTACGAGCAGTACTTC. V and J are TRBV19 and TRBJ2-7; the match to TRBD1 covers 7 bases. Germline CDR1 reads LNHDA; CDR2 reads SQIVND (reference sequence). V lost 4 bases and J lost 0; bases outside the gene matches: 6. This CDR3 spans 15 amino acids.

The rearrangement uses TRBV13 and TRBJ2-1; TRBD2 aligns across 13 bases. Germline CDR1 is PRHDT and CDR2 is FYEKMQ (reference sequence). The V and J ends lost 3 bases and 0 bases, in that order; junction bases with no gene match: 2. The CDR3 sequence is 17 residues long. The CDR3, as DNA: TGTGCCAGCAGCTTGACTAGCGGGGGGAGCTCCTACAATGAGCAGTTCTTC. It specifies CASSLTSGGSSYNEQFF.

The chain uses TRBV10-3 and TRBJ2-2, with 13 nucleotides matching TRBD2. Germline trimming cut 6 bases from V and 0 bases from J; bases unmatched to any gene: 7. Germline CDR1 and CDR2: ENHRY and SYGVKD. There are 18 residues in the CDR3. In DNA form, the CDR3 reads TGTGCCATCAGGGGAATGACTAGCGGGGGGCCGAACACCGGGGAGCTGTTTTTT. This sequence encodes CAIRGMTSGGPNTGELFF.

J is TRBJ1-4 and V is TRBV5-4; no reliable D call. Germline values: CDR1 SGHNT, CDR2 YYREEE (reference sequence). The CDR3 totals 14 residues. V dropped 0 bases and J dropped 4 bases, with 7 bases sitting between them. CDR3 sequence reads: CASSLDQYNEKLFF. CDR3 nucleotides: TGTGCCAGCAGCTTGGACCAGTATAATGAAAAACTGTTTTTT.

CDR3 protein: CASSPGGGYGYTF. CDR3 DNA: TGTGCCAGCAGCCCCGGTGGAGGGTATGGCTACACCTTC. V and J are TRBV14 and TRBJ1-2; D gene unclear. This CDR3 is built from 13 residues. Per germline, CDR1 SGHDN and CDR2 FVKESK. Trimming left V 4 bases short and J 5 bases short, with 11 bases between.

This clone was recorded a few times. The same CDR3 arises from other DNA sequences in this sample as well. The J gene is TRBJ1-4, the V gene TRBV15; possibly TRBD1 for D (5 bases). Germline assignment: CDR1 LNHNV and CDR2 YYDKDF (reference sequence). This CDR3 is built from 14 residues. Trimming cost V 0 bases and J 5 bases, with 7 bases left between them. CDR3 in amino acids: CATSRDRGNEKLFF. CDR3 sequence (DNA): TGTGCCACCAGCAGAGATCGGGGGAATGAAAAACTGTTTTTT.

The chain couples TRBV12-3 or TRBV12-4 to TRBJ2-5, with no clear D. The CDR3 is 11 residues long. Trimming cost V 3 bases and J 5 bases, with 4 bases left between them. The CDR3 sequence is CASSFQETQYF. The CDR3, as DNA: TGTGCCAGCAGTTTTCAGGAGACCCAGTACTTC.

The chain is built from TRBV7-3 and TRBJ2-1, with TRBD2 matching over 7 bases. V gave up 9 bases and J gave up 8 bases; unmatched junction bases: 16. The CDR3 length is 15 residues. The germline V gene has CDR1 SGHTA and CDR2 FQGTGA. The CDR3 DNA is TGTGCCAGTGCAATGGGGGGGAAGGCTTTGGATGAGCAGTTCTTC. It encodes CASAMGGKALDEQFF. The complete variable domain, with remaining parts taken from reference TRBV7-3 and TRBJ2-1, reads GAGVSQTPSNKVTEKGKYVELRCDPISGHTALYWYRQSLGQGPEFLIYFQGTGAADDSGLPNDRFFAVRPEGSVSTLKIQRTERGDSAVYLCASAMGGKALDEQFFGPGTRLTVL.

The CDR3 loop is CAGLRGSGTFAYNSPLHF. Here the CDR3 DNA reads TGCGCCGGGCTCAGAGGTTCCGGGACATTCGCCTATAATTCACCCCTCCACTTT. The rearrangement joins TRBV10-1 to TRBJ1-6; D is possibly TRBD1 (6 bases). V was clipped by 11 bases and J by 2 bases, with 25 bases between them. The CDR3 consists of 18 residues. Germline V lookup: CDR1 WNHNN, CDR2 SYGVQD (reference sequence).

The rearrangement links TRBV19 to TRBJ2-7, with D unclear. V was shortened by 5 bases and J by 1 base, with 12 bases between the two germline ends. The germline CDR1 and CDR2 sequences are LNHDA and SQIVND (reference sequence). The CDR3 loop spans 14 amino acids. CDR3 nucleotide sequence: TGTGCCAGTAGTGTGAACAGTCAGTCCTACGAGCAGTACTTC. Translated, it gives CASSVNSQSYEQYF.

J is TRBJ1-4 and V is TRBV24-1; 12 bases align to TRBD1. The CDR3 totals 16 residues. Germline V gene sequence: CDR1 KGHDR, CDR2 SFDVKD. The ends lost 9 bases at V and 1 base at J; junction bases unmatched: 5. As DNA, the CDR3 is TGTGCCACCGGGACAGGGGGCACGAGAACTAATGAAAAACTGTTTTTT. It specifies CATGTGGTRTNEKLFF.

The rearrangement joins TRBV11-2 to TRBJ2-5, with 11 bases lining up with TRBD2. The CDR3 loop spans 19 amino acids. Looked up from germline, CDR1 is SGHAT and CDR2 is FQNNGV. With 5 bases clipped from V and 2 bases from J, the junction kept 16 bases outside the gene matches. CDR3 sequence reads: CASSPRTSGRHTLQETQYF. CDR3 nucleotides: TGTGCCAGCAGCCCCCGGACTAGCGGGCGACATACTCTTCAAGAGACCCAGTACTTC. Drawing the rest from reference TRBV11-2 and TRBJ2-5, the complete variable domain is EAGVAQSPRYKIIEKRQSVAFWCNPISGHATLYWYQQILGQGPKLLIQFQNNGVVDDSQLPKDRFSAERLKGVDSTLKIQPAKLEDSAVYLCASSPRTSGRHTLQETQYFGPGTRLLVL.

The V call is TRBV4-3, the J call TRBJ2-6; D gene uncertain. The CDR3 is made up of 15 amino acids. Germline V gene sequence: CDR1 LGHNA, CDR2 YSLEER. Trimming took 1 base from V and 6 from J, leaving 10 bases between them. CDR3 sequence (DNA): TGCGCCAGCAGCCAAGGTCGGGTCAAGGCCAACGTCCTGACTTTC. Translating it yields CASSQGRVKANVLTF.